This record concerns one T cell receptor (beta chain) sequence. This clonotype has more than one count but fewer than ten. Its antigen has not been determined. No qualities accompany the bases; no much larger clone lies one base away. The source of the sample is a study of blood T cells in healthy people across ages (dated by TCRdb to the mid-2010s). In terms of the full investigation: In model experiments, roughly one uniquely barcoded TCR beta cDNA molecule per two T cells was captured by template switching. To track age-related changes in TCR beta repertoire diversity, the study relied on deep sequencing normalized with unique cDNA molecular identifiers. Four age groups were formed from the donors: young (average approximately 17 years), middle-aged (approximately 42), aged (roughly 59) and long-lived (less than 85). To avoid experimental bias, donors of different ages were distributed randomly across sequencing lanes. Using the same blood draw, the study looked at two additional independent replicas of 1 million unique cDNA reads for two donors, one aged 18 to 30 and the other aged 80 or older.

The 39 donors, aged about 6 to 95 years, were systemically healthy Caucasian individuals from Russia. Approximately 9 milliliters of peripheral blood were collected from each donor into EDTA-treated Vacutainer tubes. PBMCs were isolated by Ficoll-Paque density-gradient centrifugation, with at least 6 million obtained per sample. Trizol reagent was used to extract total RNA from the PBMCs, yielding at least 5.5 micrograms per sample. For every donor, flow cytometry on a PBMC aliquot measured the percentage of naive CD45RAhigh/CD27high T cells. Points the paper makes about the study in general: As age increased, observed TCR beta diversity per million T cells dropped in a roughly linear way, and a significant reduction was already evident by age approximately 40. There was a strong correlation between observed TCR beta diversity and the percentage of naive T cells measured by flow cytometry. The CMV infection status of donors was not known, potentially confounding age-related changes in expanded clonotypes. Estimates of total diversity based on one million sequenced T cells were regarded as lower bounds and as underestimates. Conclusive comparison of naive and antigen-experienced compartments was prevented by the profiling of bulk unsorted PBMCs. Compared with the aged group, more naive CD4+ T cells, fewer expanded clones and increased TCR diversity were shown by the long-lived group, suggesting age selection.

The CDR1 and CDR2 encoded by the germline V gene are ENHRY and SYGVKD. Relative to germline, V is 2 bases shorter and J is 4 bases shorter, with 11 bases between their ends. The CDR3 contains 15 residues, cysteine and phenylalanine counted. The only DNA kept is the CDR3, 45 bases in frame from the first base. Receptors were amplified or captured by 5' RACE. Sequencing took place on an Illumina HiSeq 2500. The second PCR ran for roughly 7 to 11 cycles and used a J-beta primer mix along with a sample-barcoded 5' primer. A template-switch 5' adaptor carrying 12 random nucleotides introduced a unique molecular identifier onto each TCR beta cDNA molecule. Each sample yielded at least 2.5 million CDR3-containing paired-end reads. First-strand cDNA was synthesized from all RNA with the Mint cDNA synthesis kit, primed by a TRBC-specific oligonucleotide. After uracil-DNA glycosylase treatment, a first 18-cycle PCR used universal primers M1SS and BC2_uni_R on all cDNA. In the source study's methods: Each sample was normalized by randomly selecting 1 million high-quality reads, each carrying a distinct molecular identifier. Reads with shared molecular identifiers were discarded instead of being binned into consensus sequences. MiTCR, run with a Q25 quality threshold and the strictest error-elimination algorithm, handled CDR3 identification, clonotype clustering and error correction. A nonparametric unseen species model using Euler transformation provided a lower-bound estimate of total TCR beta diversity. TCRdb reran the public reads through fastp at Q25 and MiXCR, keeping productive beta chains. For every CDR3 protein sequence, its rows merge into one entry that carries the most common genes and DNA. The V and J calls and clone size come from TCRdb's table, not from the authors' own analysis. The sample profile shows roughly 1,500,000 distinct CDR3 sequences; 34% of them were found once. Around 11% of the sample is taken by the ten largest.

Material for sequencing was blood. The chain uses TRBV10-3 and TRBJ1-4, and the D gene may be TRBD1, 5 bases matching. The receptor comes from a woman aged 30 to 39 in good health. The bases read TGTGCCATCAGTGAGATGGGACCGAATAATGAAAAACTGTTTTTT. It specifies CAISEMGPNNEKLFF.